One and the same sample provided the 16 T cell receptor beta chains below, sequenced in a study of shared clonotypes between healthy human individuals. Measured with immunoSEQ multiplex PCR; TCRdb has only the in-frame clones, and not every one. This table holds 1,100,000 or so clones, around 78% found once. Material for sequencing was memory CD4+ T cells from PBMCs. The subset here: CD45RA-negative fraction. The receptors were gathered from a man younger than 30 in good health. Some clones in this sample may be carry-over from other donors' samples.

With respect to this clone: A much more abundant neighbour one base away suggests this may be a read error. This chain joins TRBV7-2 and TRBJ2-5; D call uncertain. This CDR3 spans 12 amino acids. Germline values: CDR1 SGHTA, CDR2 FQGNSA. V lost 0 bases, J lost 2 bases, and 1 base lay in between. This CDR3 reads CASSLAQETQYF. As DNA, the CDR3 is TGTGCCAGCAGCTTAGCGCAAGAGACCCAGTACTTC.

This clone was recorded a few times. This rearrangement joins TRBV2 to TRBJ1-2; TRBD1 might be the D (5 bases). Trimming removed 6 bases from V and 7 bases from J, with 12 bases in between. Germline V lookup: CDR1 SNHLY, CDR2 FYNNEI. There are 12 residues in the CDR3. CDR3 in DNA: TGTGCCAGCAGAGCTGACAGTTCTGGCTACACCTTC. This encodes CASRADSSGYTF. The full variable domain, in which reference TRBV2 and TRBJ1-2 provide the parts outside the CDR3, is EPEVTQTPSHQVTQMGQEVILRCVPISNHLYFYWYRQILGQKVEFLVSFYNNEISEKSEIFDDQFSVERPDGSNFTLKIRSTKLEDSAMYFCASRADSSGYTFGSGTRLTVV.

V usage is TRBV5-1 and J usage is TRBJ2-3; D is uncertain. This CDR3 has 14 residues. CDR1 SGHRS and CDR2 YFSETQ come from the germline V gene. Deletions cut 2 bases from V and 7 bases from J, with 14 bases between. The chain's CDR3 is CASSFAPGSNTQYF. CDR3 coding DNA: TGCGCCAGCAGCTTCGCGCCCGGATCGAATACGCAGTATTTT.

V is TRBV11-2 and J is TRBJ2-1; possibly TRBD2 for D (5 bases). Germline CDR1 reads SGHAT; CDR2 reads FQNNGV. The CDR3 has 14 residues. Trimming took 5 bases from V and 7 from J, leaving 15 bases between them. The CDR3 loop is CASSPDWNINEQFF. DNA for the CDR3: TGTGCCAGCAGCCCGGACTGGAATATAAATGAGCAGTTCTTC. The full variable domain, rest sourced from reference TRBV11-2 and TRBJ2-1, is EAGVAQSPRYKIIEKRQSVAFWCNPISGHATLYWYQQILGQGPKLLIQFQNNGVVDDSQLPKDRFSAERLKGVDSTLKIQPAKLEDSAVYLCASSPDWNINEQFFGPGTRLTVL.

In DNA form, the CDR3 reads TGCGCCAGCAGCTCGTCGACACGGCGGAACAGCGAGCAGTACTTC. It is translated as CASSSSTRRNSEQYF. This chain joins TRBV5-1 and TRBJ2-7, with D unresolved. The V end lost 3 bases, the J end lost 6 bases, and 19 bases lay between the germline ends. Germline V gene sequence: CDR1 SGHRS, CDR2 YFSETQ. This CDR3 spans 15 amino acids.

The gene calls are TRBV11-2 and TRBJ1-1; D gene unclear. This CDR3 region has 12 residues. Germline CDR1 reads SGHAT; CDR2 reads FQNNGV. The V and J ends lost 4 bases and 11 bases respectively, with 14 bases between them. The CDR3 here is CASSSSRGGAFF. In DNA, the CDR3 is TGTGCCAGCAGCTCCTCCCGAGGAGGGGCTTTCTTT. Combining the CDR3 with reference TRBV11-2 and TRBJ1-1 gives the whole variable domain EAGVAQSPRYKIIEKRQSVAFWCNPISGHATLYWYQQILGQGPKLLIQFQNNGVVDDSQLPKDRFSAERLKGVDSTLKIQPAKLEDSAVYLCASSSSRGGAFFGQGTRLTVV.

The CDR3 reads CASIPYDGGNTGELFF. CDR3 nucleotides: TGTGCCAGCATCCCCTATGACGGGGGGAACACCGGGGAGCTGTTTTTT. This chain connects TRBV6-6 to TRBJ2-2, with D possibly matching TRBD2 (6 bases). With 7 bases removed from V and 1 base from J, the gap between germline ends came to 16 bases. The CDR3 covers 16 residues. Germline-derived CDR1 and CDR2 are MNHNY and SVGAGI (reference sequence).

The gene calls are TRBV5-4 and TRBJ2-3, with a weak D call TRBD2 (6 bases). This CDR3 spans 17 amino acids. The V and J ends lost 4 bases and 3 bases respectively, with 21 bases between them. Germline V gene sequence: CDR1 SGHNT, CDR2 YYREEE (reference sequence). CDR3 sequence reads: CASSPAGRRVLTDTQYF. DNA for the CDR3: TGTGCCAGCAGCCCAGCGGGCCGAAGGGTGCTTACAGATACGCAGTATTTT.

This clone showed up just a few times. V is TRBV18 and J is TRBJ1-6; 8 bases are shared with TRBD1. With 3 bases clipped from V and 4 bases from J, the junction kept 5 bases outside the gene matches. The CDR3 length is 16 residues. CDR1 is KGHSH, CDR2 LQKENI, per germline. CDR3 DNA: TGTGCCAGCTCACCGGGGACAGGCCGGTATAATTCACCCCTCCACTTT. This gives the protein CASSPGTGRYNSPLHF. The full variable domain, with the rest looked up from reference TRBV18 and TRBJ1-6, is NAGVMQNPRHLVRRRGQEARLRCSPMKGHSHVYWYRQLPEEGLKFMVYLQKENIIDESGMPKERFSAEFPKEGPSILRIQQVVRGDSAAYFCASSPGTGRYNSPLHFGNGTRLTVT.

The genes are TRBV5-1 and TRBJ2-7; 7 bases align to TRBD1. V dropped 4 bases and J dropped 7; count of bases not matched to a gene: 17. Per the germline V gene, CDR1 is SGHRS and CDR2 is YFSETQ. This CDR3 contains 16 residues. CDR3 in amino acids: CASSHEGTANLREQYF. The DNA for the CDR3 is TGCGCCAGCAGCCACGAGGGGACAGCGAACCTTCGGGAGCAGTACTTC.

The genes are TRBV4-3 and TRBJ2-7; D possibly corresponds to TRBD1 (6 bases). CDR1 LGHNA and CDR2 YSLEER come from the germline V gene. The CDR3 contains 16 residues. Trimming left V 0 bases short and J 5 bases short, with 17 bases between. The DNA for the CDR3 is TGCGCCAGCAGCCAAGATTTTTTAACAGGGATTCACGAGCAGTACTTC. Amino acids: CASSQDFLTGIHEQYF.

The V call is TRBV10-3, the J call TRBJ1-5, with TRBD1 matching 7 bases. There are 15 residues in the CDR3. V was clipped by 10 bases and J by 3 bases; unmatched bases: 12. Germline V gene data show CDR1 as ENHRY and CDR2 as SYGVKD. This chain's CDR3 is CATSTGQALNQPQHF. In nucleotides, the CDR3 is TGTGCCACTTCGACCGGACAGGCCCTCAATCAGCCCCAGCATTTT.

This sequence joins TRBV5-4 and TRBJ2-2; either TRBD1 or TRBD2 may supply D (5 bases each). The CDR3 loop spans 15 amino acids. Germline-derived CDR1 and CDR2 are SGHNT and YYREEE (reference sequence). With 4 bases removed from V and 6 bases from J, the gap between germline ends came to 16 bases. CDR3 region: CASSGTGTISGELFF. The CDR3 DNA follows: TGTGCCAGCAGCGGAACCGGGACCATATCCGGGGAGCTGTTTTTT.

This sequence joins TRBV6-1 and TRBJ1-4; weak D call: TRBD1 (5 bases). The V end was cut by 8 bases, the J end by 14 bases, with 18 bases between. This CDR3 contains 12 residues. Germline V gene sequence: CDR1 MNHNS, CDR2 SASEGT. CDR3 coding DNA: TGTGCCAGCCGGGACCTCCGATATGTTCTGTTTTTT. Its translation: CASRDLRYVLFF.

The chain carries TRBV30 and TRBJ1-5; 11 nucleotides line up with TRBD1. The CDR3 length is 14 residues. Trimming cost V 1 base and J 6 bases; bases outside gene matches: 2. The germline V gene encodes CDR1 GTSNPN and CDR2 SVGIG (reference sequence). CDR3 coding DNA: TGTGCCTGGAGTGGGACAGGGGGCGTTCAGCCCCAGCATTTT. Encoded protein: CAWSGTGGVQPQHF.

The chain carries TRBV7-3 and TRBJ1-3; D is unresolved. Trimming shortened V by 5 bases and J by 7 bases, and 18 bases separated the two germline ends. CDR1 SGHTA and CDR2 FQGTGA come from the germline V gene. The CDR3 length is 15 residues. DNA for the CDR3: TGTGCCAGCAGCCCAGCTAACATATTTCGGAACACCATATATTTT. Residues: CASSPANIFRNTIYF.